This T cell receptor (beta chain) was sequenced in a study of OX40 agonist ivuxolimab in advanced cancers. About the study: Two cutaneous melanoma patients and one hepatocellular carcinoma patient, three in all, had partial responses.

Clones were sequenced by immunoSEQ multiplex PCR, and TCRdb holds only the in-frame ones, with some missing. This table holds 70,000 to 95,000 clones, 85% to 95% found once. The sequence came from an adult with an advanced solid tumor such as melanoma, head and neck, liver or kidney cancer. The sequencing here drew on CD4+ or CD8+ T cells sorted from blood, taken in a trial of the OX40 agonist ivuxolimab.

The chain's CDR3 is CASSWGATEAFF. The DNA of the CDR3 is TGTGCCAGCAGCTGGGGGGCCACTGAAGCTTTCTTT. V usage is TRBV11-2 and J usage is TRBJ1-1; D perhaps matches TRBD1 (6 bases). Deletions cut 4 bases from V and 4 bases from J, with 7 bases between. Germline CDR1 SGHAT, CDR2 FQNNGV. The CDR3 spans 12 residues.